The present T cell receptor beta chain was sequenced within a study of T cell responses to AZD1222 COVID-19 vaccine. Study-wide background: Doses given second, at about 4 or about 12 weeks, were pooled. Study conclusions and caveats: AZD1222 recipients seropositive at baseline numbered only five to seven.

Clones were read by immunoSEQ multiplex PCR, and TCRdb kept only the in-frame ones, dropping some. The repertoire consists of about 200,000 clones, with approximately 92% occurring once and the leading ten covering 1% to 1.5%. On this clone itself: Its target is not known.

V lost 5 bases and J 0 bases, leaving 20 bases between the germline ends. This CDR3 spans 18 amino acids. Germline-derived CDR1 and CDR2 are SEHNR and FQNEAQ (reference sequence). This TCR came from an adult in good health. The source was peripheral blood, collected on day 0 of AZD1222 vaccination. This chain uses TRBV7-9 with TRBJ1-5; D may be TRBD1 (6 bases). The CDR3 here is CASSPNRESSYSNQPQHF. In DNA form, the CDR3 reads TGTGCCAGCAGCCCAAACAGGGAATCTTCATATAGCAATCAGCCCCAGCATTTT.